These T cell receptor beta chains were read from a single sample in a study of blood T cell repertoires in COVID-19. Here immunoSEQ multiplex PCR was the method, and the copy in TCRdb shows in-frame clones only, minus some. The sample includes some 32,000 clones, roughly 88% of them seen just once. What was sequenced was peripheral blood. The receptors stem from a human donor in a cohort sampled during active COVID-19. Both conserved end residues are part of each CDR3. The D gene is left open where the match is weak. Not all rows give a size; the values are once, few, many and, for expanded clones, a class.

D | J | size | V | CDR3 | DNA
TRBD2 | TRBJ2-3 | - | TRBV18 | CASSPGLAGGSDTQYF | TGTGCCAGCTCACCCGGACTAGCGGGGGGCTCAGATACGCAGTATTTT
- | TRBJ1-6 | - | TRBV7-3 | CASSLGSQGISPLHF | TGTGCCAGCAGCTTAGGGAGTCAGGGGATTTCACCCCTCCACTTT
TRBD2 | TRBJ2-5 | once | TRBV19 | CASSITRGGRKTQYF | TGTGCCAGTAGTATTACGCGGGGGGGCCGAAAGACCCAGTACTTC
- | TRBJ1-2 | - | TRBV20-1 | CSASGIYGYTF | TGCAGTGCTTCTGGCATCTATGGCTACACCTTC
- | TRBJ2-7 | - | TRBV6-5 | CASSSTRLIYEREQYF | TGTGCCAGCAGTTCTACTAGACTGATCTACGAGCGTGAGCAGTACTTC
- | TRBJ1-6 | few | TRBV6-5 | CASLLRSSYNSPLHF | TGTGCCAGCCTCTTGCGTAGCTCCTATAATTCACCCCTCCACTTT
- | TRBJ2-7 | - | TRBV18 | CASSPAGDYEQYF | TGTGCCAGCTCACCCGCAGGTGACTACGAGCAGTACTTC
- | TRBJ2-1 | - | TRBV5-1 | CASSSLGRGAHNEQFF | TGCGCCAGCAGCTCCCTAGGCCGGGGAGCCCACAATGAGCAGTTCTTC
TRBD1 | TRBJ2-7 | - | TRBV2 | CASSGQGVNEQYF | TGTGCCAGCAGTGGACAGGGGGTAAACGAGCAGTACTTC
- | TRBJ1-2 | - | TRBV15 | CATSRVAQGTYGYTF | TGTGCCACCAGCAGAGTTGCCCAGGGGACCTATGGCTACACCTTC
- | TRBJ1-4 | once | TRBV4-1 | CASSQQPRGNEKLFF | TGCGCCAGCAGCCAACAGCCCAGGGGAAATGAAAAACTGTTTTTT
- | TRBJ1-1 | - | TRBV30 | CAWSERGDPEAFF | TGTGCCTGGAGTGAACGGGGGGATCCTGAAGCTTTCTTT
- | TRBJ1-4 | - | TRBV15 | CATKRAATNEKLFF | TGTGCCACTAAGAGGGCTGCAACTAATGAAAAACTGTTTTTT
- | TRBJ1-2 | - | TRBV4-2 | CASSQVLGAMNYGYTF | TGTGCCAGCAGCCAAGTTCTGGGGGCGATGAACTATGGCTACACCTTC
- | TRBJ2-6 | - | TRBV19 | CASTERAGANVLTF | TGTGCCAGTACCGAAAGAGCTGGGGCCAACGTCCTGACTTTC
TRBD1 | TRBJ2-5 | once | TRBV19 | CASSPRDRGDQETQYF | TGTGCCAGTAGTCCTCGGGACAGGGGCGACCAAGAGACCCAGTACTTC
TRBD2 | TRBJ2-7 | - | TRBV5-4 | CASSLAPGGAYEQYF | TGTGCCAGCAGCTTGGCTCCCGGGGGGGCATACGAGCAGTACTTC
TRBD1 | TRBJ2-3 | - | TRBV5-1 | CASSLTPNRGGTDTQYF | TGCGCCAGCAGCTTGACCCCCAACAGGGGTGGCACAGATACGCAGTATTTT
- | TRBJ1-1 | - | TRBV6-6 | CASSYSQRTEAFF | TGTGCCAGCAGTTACTCACAGAGAACTGAAGCTTTCTTT
- | TRBJ2-1 | - | TRBV6-6 | CASSYSRVAYEQFF | TGTGCCAGCAGTTACTCGAGGGTAGCCTATGAGCAGTTCTTC
TRBD1 | TRBJ1-1 | - | TRBV10-3 | CAISKQQGTDTEAFF | TGTGCCATCAGTAAACAACAGGGGACGGACACTGAAGCTTTCTTT
- | TRBJ2-5 | - | TRBV7-2 | CASSPQTGRGETQYF | TGTGCCAGCAGCCCCCAGACGGGGCGGGGAGAGACCCAGTACTTC
TRBD1 | TRBJ1-5 | - | TRBV28 | CASMTGGYQPQHF | TGTGCCAGCATGACAGGGGGCTATCAGCCCCAGCATTTT
TRBD2 | TRBJ2-1 | - | TRBV7-2 | CASSPSGGVENEQFF | TGTGCCAGCAGCCCCAGCGGGGGGGTGGAAAATGAGCAGTTCTTC
TRBD1 | TRBJ1-5 | few | TRBV6-5 | CASNAEGGVQPQHF | TGTGCCAGCAACGCCGAAGGGGGCGTGCAGCCCCAGCATTTT
- | TRBJ2-7 | - | TRBV6-5 | CASSIQTSYEQYF | TGTGCCAGCAGTATACAGACGTCCTACGAGCAGTACTTC
- | TRBJ1-1 | - | TRBV30 | CAWSARGNTEAFF | TGTGCCTGGAGTGCCAGGGGGAACACTGAAGCTTTCTTT
TRBD2 | TRBJ2-7 | - | TRBV3-1/TRBV3-2 | CASSPGGALNEQYF | TGTGCCAGCAGCCCCGGGGGGGCCTTAAACGAGCAGTACTTC
- | TRBJ1-1 | - | TRBV30 | CAWSLGVGEAFF | TGTGCCTGGAGTTTGGGCGTAGGTGAAGCTTTCTTT
- | TRBJ2-1 | - | TRBV5-1 | CASSLSGAVWDEQFF | TGCGCCAGCAGCTTATCAGGGGCGGTGTGGGATGAGCAGTTCTTC
- | TRBJ2-2 | - | TRBV5-1 | CASSWVLGGTGELFF | TGCGCCAGCAGCTGGGTCCTAGGTGGCACCGGGGAGCTGTTTTTT
- | TRBJ2-3 | - | TRBV7-8 | CASSLAQGPGTDTQYF | TGTGCCAGCAGCTTAGCGCAGGGGCCGGGCACAGATACGCAGTATTTT
- | TRBJ1-1 | - | TRBV18 | CASSPMNTEAFF | TGTGCCAGCTCTCCCATGAACACTGAAGCTTTCTTT
TRBD1 | TRBJ2-5 | - | TRBV11-2 | CASSLGTVQETQYF | TGTGCCAGCAGCTTGGGGACAGTCCAAGAGACCCAGTACTTC
TRBD1 | TRBJ1-2 | few | TRBV4-2 | CASSQGQGSYGYTF | TGTGCCAGCAGCCAGGGACAGGGGAGCTATGGCTACACCTTC
- | TRBJ1-5 | - | TRBV10-3 | CAISESSFLPSTGTSNQPQHF | TGTGCCATCAGTGAGTCTTCTTTTTTACCGTCGACGGGAACCAGCAATCAGCCCCAGCATTTT
- | TRBJ2-7 | few | TRBV6-2/TRBV6-3 | CASSYGRAYEQYF | TGTGCCAGCAGTTACGGCAGGGCCTACGAGCAGTACTTC
TRBD1 | TRBJ2-5 | - | TRBV18 | CASLRTGTETQYF | TGTGCCAGCTTGAGGACAGGGACGGAGACCCAGTACTTC
TRBD1 | TRBJ2-7 | - | TRBV10-2 | CASSGSGTVRYEQYF | TGCGCCAGCAGCGGATCCGGGACAGTGCGCTACGAGCAGTACTTC
- | TRBJ1-2 | - | TRBV19 | CASSITASNYGYTF | TGTGCCAGTAGTATAACTGCCTCTAACTATGGCTACACCTTC
TRBD1 | TRBJ1-2 | - | TRBV7-6 | CASSPGQGYGYTF | TGTGCCAGCAGCCCAGGACAGGGGTATGGCTACACCTTC
TRBD2 | TRBJ2-1 | - | TRBV4-1 | CASSHSGGSSYNEQFF | TGCGCCAGCAGCCACAGCGGGGGAAGCTCCTACAATGAGCAGTTCTTC
- | TRBJ2-7 | - | TRBV11-2 | CASSGQGLRGEQYF | TGTGCCAGCAGCGGGCAGGGACTTCGGGGCGAGCAGTACTTC
- | TRBJ2-5 | - | TRBV18 | CASSPGGGETQYF | TGTGCCAGCTCACCAGGGGGCGGAGAGACCCAGTACTTC
- | TRBJ1-2 | - | TRBV15 | CATSRPDSLRGYTF | TGTGCCACCAGCAGGCCCGACAGTTTAAGGGGCTACACCTTC
- | TRBJ2-1 | - | TRBV7-9 | CASSFPDNEQFF | TGTGCCAGCAGCTTCCCCGACAATGAGCAGTTCTTC
- | TRBJ2-2 | - | TRBV5-8 | CASSLGSFQAGELFF | TGTGCCAGCAGCTTGGGCTCCTTCCAGGCCGGGGAGCTGTTTTTT
- | TRBJ2-7 | - | TRBV19 | CATSGSLSGEQYF | TGTGCCACCTCGGGGTCCCTGTCGGGCGAGCAGTACTTC
- | TRBJ1-1 | once | TRBV25-1 | CASSATGSEAFF | TGTGCCAGCAGTGCGACAGGATCTGAAGCTTTCTTT
- | TRBJ2-7 | once | TRBV7-9 | CASSSWSNSYEQYF | TGTGCCAGCAGCTCGTGGTCTAACTCCTACGAGCAGTACTTC
TRBD1 | TRBJ1-5 | few | TRBV9 | CASSPSGQGHQPQHF | TGTGCCAGCAGCCCTTCGGGACAGGGGCATCAGCCCCAGCATTTT
- | TRBJ1-1 | - | TRBV15 | CATSSSDRPRAFF | TGTGCCACCAGCAGTTCTGATCGTCCGAGGGCTTTCTTT
TRBD2 | TRBJ2-7 | - | TRBV7-6 | CASSLAQGRGGSYEQYF | TGTGCCAGCAGCTTAGCGCAGGGGCGGGGGGGTTCCTACGAGCAGTACTTC